Sequencing of this TCR beta chain was carried out in a study of post-analysis software for immune sequencing data. Regarding the study as a whole: Compared with controls, patients showed significantly lower normalized Chao1 diversity. Patients had higher frequencies than controls of five or six TRBV segments, including TRBV5-6, TRBV5-1 and TRBV20-1.

The CDR3 contains 17 residues. In germline, CDR1 is SGHTA, CDR2 FQGNSA. Trimming pared 4 bases from V and 5 bases from J, leaving 22 bases between. The TCR beta cDNA libraries contained unique molecular identifiers. TCRdb re-called the PCR reads with MiXCR, one entry per CDR3 protein. The table lists 350,000 to 500,000 distinct CDR3 sequences, less than 40% of them singletons. A word on this clonotype: Its antigen is unknown.

The TCR was taken from a girl aged 2-10 years with multiple sclerosis. The rearrangement uses TRBV7-2 and TRBJ2-3, with D perhaps TRBD1 (6 bases). The sequenced sample consisted of blood. CDR3 nucleotide sequence: TGTGCCAGCAGCTACAACCCACCCGGCGGACAGAGAGATACGCAGTATTTT. The encoded protein is CASSYNPPGGQRDTQYF.